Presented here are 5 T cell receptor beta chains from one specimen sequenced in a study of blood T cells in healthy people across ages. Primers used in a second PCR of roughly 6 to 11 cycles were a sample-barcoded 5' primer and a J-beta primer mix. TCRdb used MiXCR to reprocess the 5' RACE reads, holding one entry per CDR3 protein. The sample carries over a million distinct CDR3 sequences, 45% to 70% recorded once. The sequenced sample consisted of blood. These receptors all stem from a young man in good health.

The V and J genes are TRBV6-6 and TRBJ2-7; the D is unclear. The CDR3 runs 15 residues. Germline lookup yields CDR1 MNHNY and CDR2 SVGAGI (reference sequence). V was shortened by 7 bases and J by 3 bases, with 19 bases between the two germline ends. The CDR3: CASTERASGIYEQYF. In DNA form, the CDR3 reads TGTGCCAGCACCGAACGGGCCTCCGGCATCTACGAGCAGTACTTC.

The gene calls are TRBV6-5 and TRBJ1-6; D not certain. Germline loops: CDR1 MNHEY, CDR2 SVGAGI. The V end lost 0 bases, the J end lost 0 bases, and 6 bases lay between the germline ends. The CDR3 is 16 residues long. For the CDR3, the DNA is TGTGCCAGCAGTTACTCGCCGGGCTCCTATAATTCACCCCTCCACTTT. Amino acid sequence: CASSYSPGSYNSPLHF.

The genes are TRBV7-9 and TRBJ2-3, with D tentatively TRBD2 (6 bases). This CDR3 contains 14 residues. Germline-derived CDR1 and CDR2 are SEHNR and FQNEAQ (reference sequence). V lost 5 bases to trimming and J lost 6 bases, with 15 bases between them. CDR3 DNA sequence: TGTGCCAGCAGCCCGACTAGTCAGCTGGATACGCAGTATTTT. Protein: CASSPTSQLDTQYF.

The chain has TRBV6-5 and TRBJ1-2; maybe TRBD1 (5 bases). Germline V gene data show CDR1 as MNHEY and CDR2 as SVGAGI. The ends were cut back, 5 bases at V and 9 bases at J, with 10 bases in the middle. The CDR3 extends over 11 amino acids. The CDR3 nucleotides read TGTGCCAGCAGTGGGGACCGCAGCTACACCTTC. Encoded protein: CASSGDRSYTF.

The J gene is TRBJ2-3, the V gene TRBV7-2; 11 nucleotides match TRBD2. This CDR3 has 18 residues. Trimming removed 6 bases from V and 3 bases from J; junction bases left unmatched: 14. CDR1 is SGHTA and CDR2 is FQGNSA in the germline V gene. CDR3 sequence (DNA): TGTGCCAGCAGTCCCCTAGTGACTAGCGGGGAAATGACAGATACGCAGTATTTT. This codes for CASSPLVTSGEMTDTQYF.